This paragraph covers one T cell receptor (beta chain) sequence. The data were obtained in a study of T cell responses to AZD1222 COVID-19 vaccine. Profiling relied on immunoSEQ multiplex PCR, and the TCRdb table lists in-frame clones only, not all of them. This table holds over 100,000 clones, around 87% found once. With V trimmed by 2 bases and J by 1 base, 5 bases remained unmatched. The CDR3 runs 16 residues. Germline loops: CDR1 SGHDT, CDR2 YYEEEE. V and J are TRBV5-6 and TRBJ2-4, with 8 bases aligning to TRBD1. The sample here was peripheral blood, taken on day 0 of AZD1222 vaccination. This TCR came from an adult in good health. CDR3 sequence (DNA): TGTGCCAGCAGCTTTCCCAGGGGGCTCGCCAAAAACATTCAGTACTTC. This gives the protein CASSFPRGLAKNIQYF.